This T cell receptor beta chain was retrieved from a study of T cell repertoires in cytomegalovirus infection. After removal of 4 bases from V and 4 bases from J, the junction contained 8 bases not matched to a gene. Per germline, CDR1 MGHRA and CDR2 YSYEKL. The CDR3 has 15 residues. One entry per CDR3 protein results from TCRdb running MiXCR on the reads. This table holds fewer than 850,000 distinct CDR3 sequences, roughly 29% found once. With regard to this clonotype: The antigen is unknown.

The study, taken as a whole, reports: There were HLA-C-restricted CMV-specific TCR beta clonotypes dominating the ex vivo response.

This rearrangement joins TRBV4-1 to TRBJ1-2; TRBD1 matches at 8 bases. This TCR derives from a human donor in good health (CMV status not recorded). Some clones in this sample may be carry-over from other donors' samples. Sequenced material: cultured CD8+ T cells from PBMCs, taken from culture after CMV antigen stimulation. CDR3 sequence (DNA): TGCGCCAGCAGCCGTTCAGGGGGCGATCTCTATGGCTACACCTTC. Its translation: CASSRSGGDLYGYTF.